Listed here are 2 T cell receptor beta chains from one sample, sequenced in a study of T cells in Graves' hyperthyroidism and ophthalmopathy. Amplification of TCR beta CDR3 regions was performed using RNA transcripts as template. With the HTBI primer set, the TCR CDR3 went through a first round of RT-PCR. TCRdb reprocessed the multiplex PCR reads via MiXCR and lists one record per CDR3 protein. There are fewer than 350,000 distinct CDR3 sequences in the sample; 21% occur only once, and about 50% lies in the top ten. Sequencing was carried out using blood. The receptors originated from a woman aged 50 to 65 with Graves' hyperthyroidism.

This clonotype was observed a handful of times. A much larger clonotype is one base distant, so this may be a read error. The CDR3: CASSGRAGRVEAFF. The CDR3 DNA follows: TGTGCCAGCTCCGGAAGGGCAGGGAGGGTTGAAGCTTTCTTT. The V gene is TRBV18, the J gene TRBJ1-1; perhaps TRBD1 as D (5 bases). CDR1 is KGHSH and CDR2 is LQKENI in the germline V gene. The CDR3 is made up of 14 amino acids. The V end lost 6 bases, the J end lost 7 bases, and 18 bases lay between the germline ends.

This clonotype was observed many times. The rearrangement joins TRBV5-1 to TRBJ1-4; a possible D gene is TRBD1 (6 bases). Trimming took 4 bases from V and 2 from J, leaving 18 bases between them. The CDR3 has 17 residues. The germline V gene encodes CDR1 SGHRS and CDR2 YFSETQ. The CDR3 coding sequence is TGCGCCAGCAGCCGAACAGGGAACCCGGGGACTAATGAAAAACTGTTTTTT. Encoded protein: CASSRTGNPGTNEKLFF.